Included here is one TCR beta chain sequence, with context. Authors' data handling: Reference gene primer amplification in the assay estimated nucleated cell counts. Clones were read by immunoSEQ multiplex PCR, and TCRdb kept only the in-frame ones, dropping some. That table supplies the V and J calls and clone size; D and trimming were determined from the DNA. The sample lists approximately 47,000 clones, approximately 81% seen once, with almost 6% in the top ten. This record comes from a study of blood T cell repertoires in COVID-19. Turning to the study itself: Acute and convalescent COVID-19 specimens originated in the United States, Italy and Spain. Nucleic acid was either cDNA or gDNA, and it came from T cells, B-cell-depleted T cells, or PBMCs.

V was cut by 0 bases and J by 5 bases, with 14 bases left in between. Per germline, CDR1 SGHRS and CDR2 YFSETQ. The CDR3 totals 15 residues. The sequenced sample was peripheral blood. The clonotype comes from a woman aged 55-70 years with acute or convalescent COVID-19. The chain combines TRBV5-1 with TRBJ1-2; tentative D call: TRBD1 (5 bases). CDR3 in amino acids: CASSLGIGTEYGYTF. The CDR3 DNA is TGCGCCAGCAGCTTGGGAATCGGGACTGAGTATGGCTACACCTTC.